This T cell receptor beta chain originates from a study of T-cell reconstitution after alpha-beta-depleted transplantation in children. Study observations and caveats: From surviving recipient T cells and thymic progenitors came the high day-60 TCRbeta diversity observed in some patients. Expanded graft clones, several hundred of them, were reportedly the source of alpha-beta T cells about two months after transplant. T-cell counts and diversity at one year following transplant were attributed mainly to newly produced T cells.

For TCRbeta, the library was prepared with unique molecular identifiers. TCRdb called the PCR reads again in MiXCR, with one record for every CDR3 protein. The sample includes approximately 1,000,000 distinct CDR3 sequences, roughly 29% seen only once; the top ten take more than 25%. On this clonotype itself: As yet, its antigen is unknown.

Trimming removed 4 bases at V and 0 bases at J, with 6 bases between. The CDR3 consists of 13 residues. This chain connects TRBV12-3 or TRBV12-4 to TRBJ1-2; no reliable D call. The input for sequencing was PBMCs, mostly from graft donor cells, taken 360 days after TCRalphabeta/CD19-depleted stem cell transplant. This sequence was found in a boy in the first two years of life who had a stem cell transplant for SCID, so the T cells may come from the graft donor. The CDR3 loop reads CASSYLANYGYTF. Here the CDR3 DNA reads TGTGCCAGCAGTTACCTTGCTAACTATGGCTACACCTTC.